This passage covers 18 T cell receptor beta chains from one sample sequenced in a study of shared clonotypes between healthy human individuals. The assay was immunoSEQ multiplex PCR, and TCRdb's table has in-frame clones only and misses some. The repertoire holds about 470,000 clones, about 76% seen once, with 13% in the top ten. Sequenced: PBMCs. These TCRs come from a woman in her thirties or forties in good health. Some clones in this sample may be carry-over from other donors' samples.

The chain is built from TRBV7-9 and TRBJ2-7, with TRBD1 as a possible D gene (6 bases). V lost 5 bases and J 2 bases, leaving 10 bases between the germline ends. Per germline, CDR1 SEHNR and CDR2 FQNEAQ (reference sequence). CDR3 length equals 13 residues. The CDR3 region is CASSATGTYEQYF. The CDR3 bases are TGTGCCAGCAGCGCAACAGGGACCTACGAGCAGTACTTC.

The chain combines TRBV5-1 with TRBJ2-3; 14 bases are shared with TRBD2. This CDR3 contains 17 residues. Trimming at V came to 0 bases and at J to 5 bases, leaving 5 bases not matched to a gene. From germline, CDR1 is SGHRS and CDR2 YFSETQ. The CDR3 spells CASSLAGTSGSQDTQYF. In DNA form, the CDR3 reads TGCGCCAGCAGCTTGGCTGGGACTAGCGGGAGTCAAGATACGCAGTATTTT. Full variable domain (remainder filled in from reference TRBV5-1 and TRBJ2-3): KAGVTQTPRYLIKTRGQQVTLSCSPISGHRSVSWYQQTPGQGLQFLFEYFSETQRNKGNFPGRFSGRQFSNSRSEMNVSTLELGDSALYLCASSLAGTSGSQDTQYFGPGTRLTVL.

With respect to this clone: Distinct nucleotide sequences in the sample also encode this CDR3. CDR3 in DNA: TGTGCCAGCTCACCGGGACTCGGGGAGACCCAGTACTTC. Translated: CASSPGLGETQYF. This chain links TRBV18 with TRBJ2-5; tentatively, D is TRBD2 (6 bases). Germline V gene data show CDR1 as KGHSH and CDR2 as LQKENI. This CDR3 spans 13 amino acids. Trimming took off 3 bases at V and 5 bases at J, with 10 bases between the two ends.

V is TRBV7-8 and J is TRBJ1-4, with D maybe TRBD1 (5 bases). CDR1 is SGHVS, CDR2 FQNEAQ, per germline. Trimming shortened V by 5 bases and J by 4 bases, and 11 bases separated the two germline ends. The CDR3 is 14 amino acids. The CDR3 DNA reads as TGTGCCAGCAGCCCAGGGAGCTTTAATGAAAAACTGTTTTTT. Translation: CASSPGSFNEKLFF. Filled out from reference TRBV7-8 and TRBJ1-4, the complete variable domain reads GAGVSQSPRYKVAKRGQDVALRCDPISGHVSLFWYQQALGQGPEFLTYFQNEAQLDKSGLPSDRFFAERPEGSVSTLKIQRTQQEDSAVYLCASSPGSFNEKLFFGSGTQLSVL.

This clone was recorded a few times. The genes are TRBV28 and TRBJ2-7; 7 bases match TRBD1. Trimming cost V 2 bases and J 2 bases; bases outside gene matches: 12. Germline V gives CDR1 MDHEN, CDR2 SYDVKM. CDR3 size: 17 residues. This CDR3 reads CASSLRGQFFRAYEQYF. In DNA form, the CDR3 reads TGTGCCAGCAGTTTACGGGGACAGTTTTTTAGGGCCTACGAGCAGTACTTC.

This chain joins TRBV19 and TRBJ1-2; 10 bases align to TRBD1. The length of the CDR3 is 13 residues. Germline values: CDR1 LNHDA, CDR2 SQIVND (reference sequence). The junction had 4 bases not matched to a gene; V was cut back by 7 bases and J by 5 bases. The CDR3 here is CASTPGQGYGYTF. The CDR3 region has the DNA TGTGCCAGTACCCCGGGACAGGGGTATGGCTACACCTTC.

The chain employs TRBV6-5 and TRBJ2-6, with 7 positions matching TRBD2. Germline V CDR1 and CDR2: MNHEY, SVGAGI. Trimming cost V 8 bases and J 12 bases; bases outside gene matches: 10. The length of the CDR3 is 13 residues. The CDR3 is CASRLMTGGVLTF. As DNA, the CDR3 is TGTGCCAGCCGATTGATGACGGGAGGCGTCCTGACTTTC.

The chain combines TRBV11-1 with TRBJ2-3, with a possible D match to TRBD1 (6 bases). CDR1 SGHAT and CDR2 FQDESV come from the germline V gene (reference sequence). Between the trimmed V and J ends, which lost 6 bases and 0 bases, there was a span of 16 bases. The length of the CDR3 is 16 residues. This CDR3 reads CASSYQGGTSTDTQYF. For the CDR3, the DNA is TGTGCCAGCAGTTACCAAGGGGGAACTAGCACAGATACGCAGTATTTT.

The CDR3, as DNA: TGTGCCAGCAAATCGACGGGGCCCGAGCAGTTCTTC. It translates to CASKSTGPEQFF. The chain is built from TRBV28 and TRBJ2-1; D might be TRBD1 or TRBD2, each matching 5 bases. CDR1 and CDR2 from the germline V gene are MDHEN and SYDVKM. V was cut by 7 bases and J by 10 bases, with 14 bases left in between. This CDR3 has 12 amino acids.

The J gene is TRBJ1-5, the V gene TRBV11-2; unclear D gene. The germline V and J ends were trimmed by 3 bases and 1 base, with 7 bases remaining between them. Per the germline V gene, CDR1 is SGHAT and CDR2 is FQNNGV. This CDR3 has 14 residues. The CDR3 loop is CASSFQHSNQPQHF. The CDR3 DNA reads TGTGCCAGCAGCTTTCAACACAGCAATCAGCCCCAGCATTTT.

The V gene is TRBV7-9, the J gene TRBJ1-4; 9 nucleotides align to TRBD1. The CDR3 is 14 residues long. V dropped 5 bases and J dropped 5; count of bases not matched to a gene: 3. Germline V CDR1 and CDR2: SEHNR, FQNEAQ (reference sequence). The DNA of the CDR3 is TGTGCCAGCAGCCGCGGGACAGGGAATGAAAAACTGTTTTTT. Translation gives CASSRGTGNEKLFF.

The rearrangement joins TRBV7-9 to TRBJ2-7, with 8 nucleotides matching TRBD1. This CDR3 is 14 amino acids long. Unmatched junction bases numbered 6, after V lost 2 bases and J lost 6 bases. Germline values: CDR1 SEHNR, CDR2 FQNEAQ (reference sequence). The CDR3 reads CASSLTGGLGEQYF. DNA for the CDR3: TGTGCCAGCAGCTTAACAGGGGGGCTGGGCGAGCAGTACTTC.

This chain connects TRBV5-1 to TRBJ2-3; no reliable D call. The length of the CDR3 is 15 residues. V lost 2 bases and J lost 5, with 15 bases in between. Per germline, CDR1 SGHRS and CDR2 YFSETQ. The CDR3, as DNA: TGCGCCAGCAGCTTTTCCCTGCCAGCACAAGATACGCAGTATTTT. Protein product: CASSFSLPAQDTQYF.

This chain links TRBV4-2 with TRBJ2-3, with TRBD2 matching over 13 bases. Trimming at V came to 4 bases and at J to 3 bases, leaving 7 bases not matched to a gene. The CDR3 has 17 amino acids. Germline V gives CDR1 LGHNA, CDR2 YNFKEQ. DNA for the CDR3: TGTGCCAGCAGCCTCGGACTAGCGGGAGAGGTTACAGATACGCAGTATTTT. Its translation: CASSLGLAGEVTDTQYF.

The chain employs TRBV11-2 and TRBJ2-1, with 11 bases that match TRBD2. The germline V gene has CDR1 SGHAT and CDR2 FQNNGV. V trimming: 5 bases; J trimming: 0 bases; junction bases outside the gene matches: 9. This CDR3 contains 18 residues. The CDR3, as DNA: TGTGCCAGCAGCCCCCCGCGGGGGACTAGCGGCTCCTACAATGAGCAGTTCTTC. Its translation: CASSPPRGTSGSYNEQFF.

The V and J genes are TRBV10-3 and TRBJ2-1, with D unresolved. The CDR3 totals 12 residues. The V end lost 0 bases, the J end lost 12 bases, and 9 bases lay between the germline ends. Germline CDR1 reads ENHRY; CDR2 reads SYGVKD. The CDR3 is CAISESTRWQFF. The CDR3 nucleotides read TGTGCCATCAGTGAGTCTACCAGATGGCAGTTCTTC.

This clone was counted a few times. J is TRBJ1-5 and V is TRBV7-8; D is undetermined. Germline V gene data show CDR1 as SGHVS and CDR2 as FQNEAQ. CDR3 length: 13 residues. V was clipped by 5 bases and J by 4 bases, with 9 bases between them. CDR3 amino acids: CASSPGVNQPQHF. As DNA, the CDR3 is TGTGCCAGCAGCCCCGGGGTGAATCAGCCCCAGCATTTT.

The chain has TRBV4-2 and TRBJ2-7, with D tentatively TRBD1 (6 bases). The germline V and J ends were trimmed by 3 bases and 1 base, with 16 bases remaining between them. Germline V gene lookup returns CDR1 LGHNA and CDR2 YNFKEQ. The length of the CDR3 is 16 residues. The CDR3 spells CASSHFRGQSSYEQYF. The CDR3 DNA is TGTGCCAGCAGCCACTTCCGAGGACAGTCTTCCTACGAGCAGTACTTC.